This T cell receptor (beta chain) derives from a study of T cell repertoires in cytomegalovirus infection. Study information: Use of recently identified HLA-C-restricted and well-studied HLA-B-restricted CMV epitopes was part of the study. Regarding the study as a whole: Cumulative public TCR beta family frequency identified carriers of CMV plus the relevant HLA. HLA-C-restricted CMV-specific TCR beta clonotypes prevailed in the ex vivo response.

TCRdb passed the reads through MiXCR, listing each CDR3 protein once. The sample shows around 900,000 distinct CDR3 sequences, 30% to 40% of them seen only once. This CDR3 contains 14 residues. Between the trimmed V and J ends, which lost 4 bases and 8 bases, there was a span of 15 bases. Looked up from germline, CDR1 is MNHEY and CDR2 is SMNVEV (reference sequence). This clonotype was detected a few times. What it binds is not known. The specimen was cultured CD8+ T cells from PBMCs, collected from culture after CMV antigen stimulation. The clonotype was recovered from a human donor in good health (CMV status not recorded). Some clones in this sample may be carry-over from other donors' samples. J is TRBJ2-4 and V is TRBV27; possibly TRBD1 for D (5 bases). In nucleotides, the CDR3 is TGTGCCAGCAGTTCCCAAGGGGATTCGGACATTCAGTACTTC. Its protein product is CASSSQGDSDIQYF.